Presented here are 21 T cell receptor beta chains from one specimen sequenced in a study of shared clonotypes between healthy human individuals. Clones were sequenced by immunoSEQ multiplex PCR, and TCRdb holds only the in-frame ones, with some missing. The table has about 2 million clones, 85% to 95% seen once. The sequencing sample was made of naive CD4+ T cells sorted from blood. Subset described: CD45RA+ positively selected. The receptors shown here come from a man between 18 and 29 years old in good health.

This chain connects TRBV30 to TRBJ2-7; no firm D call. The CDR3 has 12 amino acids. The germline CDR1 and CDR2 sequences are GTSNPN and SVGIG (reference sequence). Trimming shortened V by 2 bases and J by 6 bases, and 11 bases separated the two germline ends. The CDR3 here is CAWSSWGPEQYF. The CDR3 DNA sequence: TGTGCCTGGAGTAGTTGGGGTCCCGAGCAGTACTTC.

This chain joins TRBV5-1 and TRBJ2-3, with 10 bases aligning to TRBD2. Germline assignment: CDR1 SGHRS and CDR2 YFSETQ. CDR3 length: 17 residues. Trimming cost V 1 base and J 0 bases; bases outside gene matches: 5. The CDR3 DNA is TGCGCCAGCAGCTTGAAGAGCGGGGGGGTTAGCACAGATACGCAGTATTTT. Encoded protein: CASSLKSGGVSTDTQYF.

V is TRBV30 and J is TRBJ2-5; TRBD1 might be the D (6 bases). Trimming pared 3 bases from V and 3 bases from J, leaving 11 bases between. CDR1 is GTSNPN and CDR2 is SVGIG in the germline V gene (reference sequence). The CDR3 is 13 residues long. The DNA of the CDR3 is TGTGCCTGGAGCTATGGGACAAAAGAGACCCAGTACTTC. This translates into CAWSYGTKETQYF. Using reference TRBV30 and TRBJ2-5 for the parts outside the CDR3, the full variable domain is SQTIHQWPATLVQPVGSPLSLECTVEGTSNPNLYWYRQAAGRGLQLLFYSVGIGQISSEVPQNLSASRPQDRQFILSSKKLLLSDSGFYLCAWSYGTKETQYFGPGTRLLVL.

For the CDR3, the DNA is TGCGCCAGCAGCTCGGACGGATCAATGAACACTGAAGCTTTCTTT. This sequence encodes CASSSDGSMNTEAFF. The chain is built from TRBV5-1 and TRBJ1-1; D is unclear. The CDR3 length is 15 residues. Germline V CDR1 and CDR2: SGHRS, YFSETQ. V gave up 3 bases and J gave up 0 bases, with 12 bases separating them.

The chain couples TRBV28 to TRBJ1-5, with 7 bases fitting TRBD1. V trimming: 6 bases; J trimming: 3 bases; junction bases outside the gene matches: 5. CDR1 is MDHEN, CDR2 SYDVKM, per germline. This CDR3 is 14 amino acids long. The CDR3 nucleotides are TGTGCCAGCAGGGAGGGGACAGTCAATCAGCCCCAGCATTTT. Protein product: CASREGTVNQPQHF.

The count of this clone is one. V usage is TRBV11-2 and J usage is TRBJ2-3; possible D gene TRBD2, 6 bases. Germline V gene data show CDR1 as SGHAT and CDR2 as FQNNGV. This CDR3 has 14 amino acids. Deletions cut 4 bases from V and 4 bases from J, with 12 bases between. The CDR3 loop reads CASSSGGRPDTQYF. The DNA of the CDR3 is TGTGCCAGCAGCTCTGGGGGGAGGCCAGATACGCAGTATTTT.

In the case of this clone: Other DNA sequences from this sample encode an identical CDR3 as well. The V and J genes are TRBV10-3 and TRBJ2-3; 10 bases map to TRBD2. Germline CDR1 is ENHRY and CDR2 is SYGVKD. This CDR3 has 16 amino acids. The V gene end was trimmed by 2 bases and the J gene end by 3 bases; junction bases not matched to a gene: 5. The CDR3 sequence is CAISELLAGGTDTQYF. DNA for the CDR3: TGTGCCATCAGTGAGCTCTTAGCGGGGGGTACAGATACGCAGTATTTT.

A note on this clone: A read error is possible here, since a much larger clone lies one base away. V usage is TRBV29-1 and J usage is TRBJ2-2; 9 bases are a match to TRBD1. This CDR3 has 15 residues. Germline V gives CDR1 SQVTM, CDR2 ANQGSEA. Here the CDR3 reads CSAEGQGPYTGELVF. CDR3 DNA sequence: TGCAGCGCCGAGGGACAGGGACCCTACACCGGGGAGCTGGTTTTT.

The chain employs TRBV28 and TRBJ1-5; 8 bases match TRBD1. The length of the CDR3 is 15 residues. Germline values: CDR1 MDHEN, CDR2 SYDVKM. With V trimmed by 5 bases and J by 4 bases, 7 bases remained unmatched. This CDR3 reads CASSEDRDLNQPQHF. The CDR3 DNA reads TGTGCCAGCAGTGAGGACAGGGACTTAAATCAGCCCCAGCATTTT.

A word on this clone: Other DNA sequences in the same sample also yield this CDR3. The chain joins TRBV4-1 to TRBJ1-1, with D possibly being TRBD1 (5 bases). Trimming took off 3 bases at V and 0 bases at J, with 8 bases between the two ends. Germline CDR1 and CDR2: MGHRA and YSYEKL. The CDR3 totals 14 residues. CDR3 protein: CASSQGTVNTEAFF. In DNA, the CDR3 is TGCGCCAGCAGCCAGGGGACGGTGAACACTGAAGCTTTCTTT.

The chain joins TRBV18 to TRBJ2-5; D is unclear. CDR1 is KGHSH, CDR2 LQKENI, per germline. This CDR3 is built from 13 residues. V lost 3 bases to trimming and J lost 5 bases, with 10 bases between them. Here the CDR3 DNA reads TGTGCCAGCTCACCTCAAGCAGCGGAGACCCAGTACTTC. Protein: CASSPQAAETQYF.

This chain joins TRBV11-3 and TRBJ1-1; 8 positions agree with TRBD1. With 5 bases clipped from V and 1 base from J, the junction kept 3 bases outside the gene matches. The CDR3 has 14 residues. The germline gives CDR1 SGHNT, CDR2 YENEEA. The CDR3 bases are TGTGCCAGCAGCGAACAGGGGGAGAACACTGAAGCTTTCTTT. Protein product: CASSEQGENTEAFF.

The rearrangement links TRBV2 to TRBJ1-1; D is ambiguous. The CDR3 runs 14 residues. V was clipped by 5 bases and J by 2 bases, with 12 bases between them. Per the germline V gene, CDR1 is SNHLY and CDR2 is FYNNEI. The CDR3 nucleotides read TGTGCCAGCAGTTCGGTCGGAGGAAACACTGAAGCTTTCTTT. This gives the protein CASSSVGGNTEAFF.

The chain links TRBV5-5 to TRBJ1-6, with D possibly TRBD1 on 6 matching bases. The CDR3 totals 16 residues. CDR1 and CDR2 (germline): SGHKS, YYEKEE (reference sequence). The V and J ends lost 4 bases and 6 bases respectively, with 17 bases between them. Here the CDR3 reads CASSLLDSSPNSPLHF. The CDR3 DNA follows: TGTGCCAGCAGCCTACTGGACAGCAGCCCTAATTCACCCCTCCACTTT.

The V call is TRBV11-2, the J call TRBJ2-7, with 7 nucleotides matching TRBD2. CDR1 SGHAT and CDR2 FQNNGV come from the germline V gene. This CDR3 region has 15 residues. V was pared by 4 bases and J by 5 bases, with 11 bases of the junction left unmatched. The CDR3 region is CASSSQGRGSDEQYF. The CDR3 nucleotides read TGTGCCAGCAGCTCGCAAGGGAGGGGTAGTGACGAGCAGTACTTC.

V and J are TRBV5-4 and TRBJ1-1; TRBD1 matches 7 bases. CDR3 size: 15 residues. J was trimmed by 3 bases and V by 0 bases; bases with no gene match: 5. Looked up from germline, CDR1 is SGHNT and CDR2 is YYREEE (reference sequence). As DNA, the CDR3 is TGTGCCAGCAGCTTGGGCAGGGGGGGAGACACTGAAGCTTTCTTT. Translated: CASSLGRGGDTEAFF.

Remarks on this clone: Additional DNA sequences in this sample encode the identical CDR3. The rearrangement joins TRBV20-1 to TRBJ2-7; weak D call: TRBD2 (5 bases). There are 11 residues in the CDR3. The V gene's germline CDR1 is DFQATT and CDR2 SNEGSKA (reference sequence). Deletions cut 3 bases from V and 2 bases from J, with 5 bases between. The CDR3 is CSASGTYEQYF. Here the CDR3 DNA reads TGCAGTGCTAGCGGGACCTACGAGCAGTACTTC.

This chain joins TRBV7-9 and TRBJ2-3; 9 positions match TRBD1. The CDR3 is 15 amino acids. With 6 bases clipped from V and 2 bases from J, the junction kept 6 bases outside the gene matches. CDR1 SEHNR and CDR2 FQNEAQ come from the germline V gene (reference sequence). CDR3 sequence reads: CASRSGTGPTDTQYF. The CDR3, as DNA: TGTGCCAGCAGATCCGGGACAGGGCCCACAGATACGCAGTATTTT.

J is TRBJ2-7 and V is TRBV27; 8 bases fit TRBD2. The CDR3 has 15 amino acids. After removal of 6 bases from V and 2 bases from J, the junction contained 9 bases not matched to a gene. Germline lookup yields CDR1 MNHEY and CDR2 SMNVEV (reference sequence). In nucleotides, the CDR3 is TGTGCCAGCAGGGCGCCCGGGACTAGAGCCTACGAGCAGTACTTC. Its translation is CASRAPGTRAYEQYF.

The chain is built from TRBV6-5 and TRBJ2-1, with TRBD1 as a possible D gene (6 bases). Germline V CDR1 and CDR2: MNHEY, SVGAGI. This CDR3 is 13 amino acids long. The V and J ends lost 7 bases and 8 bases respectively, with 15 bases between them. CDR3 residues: CASTPPKGDEQFF. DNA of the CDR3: TGTGCCAGCACCCCTCCTAAGGGGGATGAGCAGTTCTTC.

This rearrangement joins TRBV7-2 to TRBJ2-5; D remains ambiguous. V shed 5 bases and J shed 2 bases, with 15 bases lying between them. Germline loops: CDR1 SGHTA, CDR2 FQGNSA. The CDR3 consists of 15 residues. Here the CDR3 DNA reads TGTGCCAGCAGCCCTCTCGACTTGTGGCAAGAGACCCAGTACTTC. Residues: CASSPLDLWQETQYF.